This TCR beta chain was recovered during a study of T cell repertoires in cytomegalovirus infection. Study conclusions and caveats: The ex vivo response showed dominance by HLA-C-restricted CMV-specific TCR beta clonotypes.

V lost 7 bases, J lost 4 bases, and 5 bases stayed unmatched. The germline V gene has CDR1 ENHRY and CDR2 SYGVKD. The CDR3 has 14 amino acids. Points on this clonotype: Its target is unknown.

TCRdb re-called the reads with MiXCR, one entry per CDR3 protein. The sample consists of 230,000 or so distinct CDR3 sequences, 17% of them appearing once. The chain couples TRBV10-3 to TRBJ2-1; 9 bases are shared with TRBD1. The sample taken for sequencing was CD8+ T cells from PBMCs. The receptor's source is a human donor in good health (CMV status not recorded). Some clones in this sample may be carry-over from other donors' samples. The chain's CDR3 is CAITGDREYNEQFF. The DNA for the CDR3 is TGTGCCATCACGGGGGACAGGGAATACAATGAGCAGTTCTTC.